The 22 T cell receptor beta chains below all came from one sample that was sequenced in a study of cytomegalovirus exposure and HLA in healthy donors. Primers included in the PCR were 60 Vbeta and 13 Jbeta primers. Data came from immunoSEQ multiplex PCR; TCRdb stores just in-frame clones and leaves some out. The data contain 150,000 to 200,000 clones, roughly four fifths of them singletons. The sequencing sample was made of PBMCs. The source of these receptors is a man between 45 and 60 years old in good health and CMV-seropositive.

The rearrangement joins TRBV19 to TRBJ2-7; 7 nucleotides align to TRBD2. Germline trimming cut 3 bases from V and 4 bases from J; bases unmatched to any gene: 9. The CDR3 totals 15 residues. CDR1 and CDR2 (germline): LNHDA, SQIVND (reference sequence). This chain's CDR3 is CASSMGEAGSYEQYF. The CDR3 nucleotides read TGTGCCAGTAGTATGGGGGAAGCGGGGTCTTACGAGCAGTACTTC.

The chain is built from TRBV28 and TRBJ1-1; D might be TRBD1 (5 bases). V lost 4 bases and J lost 1, with 13 bases in between. The CDR3 has 15 residues. In germline, CDR1 is MDHEN, CDR2 SYDVKM. CDR3 amino acids: CASSYPGGGNTEAFF. The CDR3 DNA reads as TGTGCCAGCAGTTATCCCGGGGGGGGGAACACTGAAGCTTTCTTT.

The V gene is TRBV7-3, the J gene TRBJ2-7; weak D call: TRBD1 (5 bases). Germline V gives CDR1 SGHTA, CDR2 FQGTGA. The CDR3 covers 15 residues. V was shortened by 1 base and J by 5 bases, with 15 bases between the two germline ends. The CDR3 DNA sequence: TGTGCCAGCAGCTTAAACGCAGGGTATTTCGACGAGCAGTACTTC. It translates to CASSLNAGYFDEQYF.

The chain has TRBV6-6 and TRBJ1-4, with 7 bases that match TRBD1. With 6 bases clipped from V and 3 bases from J, the junction kept 7 bases outside the gene matches. There are 15 residues in the CDR3. Germline loops: CDR1 MNHNY, CDR2 SVGAGI (reference sequence). This chain's CDR3 is CASRSGQVSNEKLFF. Written as DNA, the CDR3 is TGTGCCAGCAGGAGCGGACAGGTTTCTAATGAAAAACTGTTTTTT.

This clone appeared once. The chain recombines TRBV6-5 with TRBJ2-1; 11 bases line up with TRBD2. With V trimmed by 3 bases and J by 7 bases, 2 bases remained unmatched. The germline V gene encodes CDR1 MNHEY and CDR2 SVGAGI. The CDR3 is 14 residues long. For the CDR3, the DNA is TGTGCCAGCAGTTATGGGACTAGCGGTAATGAGCAGTTCTTC. Encoded protein: CASSYGTSGNEQFF.

The chain recombines TRBV6-6 with TRBJ1-1, with D perhaps TRBD1 (6 bases). V was shortened by 3 bases and J by 2 bases, with 13 bases between the two germline ends. Germline V lookup: CDR1 MNHNY, CDR2 SVGAGI (reference sequence). This CDR3 comprises 15 residues. As DNA, the CDR3 is TGTGCCAGCAGTTATGAGGGACAAATTAACACTGAAGCTTTCTTT. This gives the protein CASSYEGQINTEAFF.

Concerning this clone: The junction departs from germline at one end; a sequencing error may be responsible. V and J are TRBV7-7 and TRBJ1-1; unclear D gene. This CDR3 comprises 15 residues. Germline loops: CDR1 SSHAT, CDR2 FNYEAQ (reference sequence). CDR3: CASSHLADGDTEAFF. The CDR3 bases are TGTGCTAGCAGCCATCTCGCGGACGGGGACACTGAAGCTTTCTTT. Full variable domain (outside the CDR3, taken from reference TRBV7-7 and TRBJ1-1): GAGVSQSPRYKVTKRGQDVTLRCDPISSHATLYWYQQALGQGPEFLTYFNYEAQPDKSGLPSDRFSAERPEGSISTLTIQRTEQRDSAMYRCASSHLADGDTEAFFGQGTRLTVV.

V usage is TRBV9 and J usage is TRBJ2-1; 9 nucleotides match TRBD2. Germline CDR1 and CDR2: SGDLS and YYNGEE. Unmatched junction bases numbered 4, after V lost 0 bases and J lost 9 bases. The CDR3 loop spans 14 amino acids. The CDR3 reads CASSVETSGSEQFF. CDR3 DNA sequence: TGTGCCAGCAGCGTAGAGACTAGCGGATCTGAGCAGTTCTTC.

The genes are TRBV29-1 and TRBJ1-1; a weak D match, TRBD1 (5 bases). The CDR3 covers 11 residues. V gave up 6 bases and J gave up 1 base, with 6 bases separating them. Germline CDR1 is SQVTM and CDR2 is ANQGSEA. The CDR3 DNA sequence: TGCAGCGTCAGGGCGAACACTGAAGCTTTCTTT. This translates into CSVRANTEAFF.

V is TRBV18 and J is TRBJ1-2; 10 nucleotides align to TRBD1. Looked up from germline, CDR1 is KGHSH and CDR2 is LQKENI. This CDR3 is built from 18 residues. Trimming took 4 bases from V and 5 from J; bases not matched to a gene: 16. This chain's CDR3 is CASSLRRDRGLTRYGYTF. CDR3 coding DNA: TGTGCCAGCTCACTACGCCGGGACAGGGGACTTACCCGATATGGCTACACCTTC.

The chain is built from TRBV28 and TRBJ2-3, with 9 nucleotides matching TRBD2. This CDR3 region has 16 residues. J was trimmed by 4 bases and V by 3 bases; bases with no gene match: 8. Germline V gene lookup returns CDR1 MDHEN and CDR2 SYDVKM. The CDR3 protein is CASSLYIAGVPDTQYF. CDR3 in DNA: TGTGCCAGCAGTTTGTATATAGCGGGAGTTCCAGATACGCAGTATTTT.

Regarding this clone: The junction departs from germline at one end; a sequencing error may be responsible. The chain recombines TRBV5-1 with TRBJ2-4, with 13 bases fitting TRBD2. This CDR3 is built from 19 residues. The germline V gene encodes CDR1 SGHRS and CDR2 YFSETQ. The CDR3 loop reads CASSSPLLTSGGTKNSQYF. The CDR3 nucleotides are TGCGCCAGCAGCTCTCCCCTCCTGACTAGCGGGGGGACCAAAAACAGTCAGTACTTC. Supplemented by reference TRBV5-1 and TRBJ2-4, the full variable domain reads KAGVTQTPRYLIKTRGQQVTLSCSPISGHRSVSWYQQTPGQGLQFLFEYFSETQRNKGNFPGRFSGRQFSNSRSEMNVSTLELGDSALYLCASSSPLLTSGGTKNSQYFGAGTRLSVL.

The chain is built from TRBV9 and TRBJ2-7; the D gene is possibly TRBD1 (6 bases). The ends were cut back, 0 bases at V and 4 bases at J, with 14 bases in the middle. The CDR3 length is 15 residues. Germline CDR1 and CDR2: SGDLS and YYNGEE. In DNA form, the CDR3 reads TGTGCCAGCAGCGTAGCCGGGACAAACTTTTACGAGCAGTACTTC. It specifies CASSVAGTNFYEQYF.

The sample holds a few counts of this clone. As DNA, the CDR3 is TGCGCCAGCAGTGAGGGCAGTTCCTACGAGCAGTACTTC. Translated, it gives CASSEGSSYEQYF. The chain joins TRBV10-2 to TRBJ2-7, with D unclear. With 2 bases removed from V and 1 base from J, the gap between germline ends came to 6 bases. Germline V gene sequence: CDR1 WSHSY, CDR2 SAAADI. The CDR3 extends over 13 amino acids.

Points on this clone: This sample also contains other DNA sequences that code for the same CDR3. The genes are TRBV12-5 and TRBJ2-1, with a weak D call TRBD1 (6 bases). The V end was cut by 4 bases, the J end by 4 bases, with 14 bases between. Germline-derived CDR1 and CDR2 are LGHNT and FRNRAP. The CDR3 loop spans 15 amino acids. Here the CDR3 DNA reads TGTGCTAGTGGTTCGGACAGTGACCCTTACAATGAGCAGTTCTTC. Protein sequence: CASGSDSDPYNEQFF.

The CDR3 sequence: CAISAGGSSTDTQYF. DNA of the CDR3: TGTGCCATCAGTGCCGGGGGATCTAGCACAGATACGCAGTATTTT. This chain links TRBV10-3 with TRBJ2-3, with D possibly TRBD2 on 6 matching bases. This CDR3 has 15 amino acids. Germline CDR1 is ENHRY and CDR2 is SYGVKD. V was clipped by 4 bases and J by 0 bases, with 11 bases between them.

The chain recombines TRBV5-1 with TRBJ2-3, with 11 bases that match TRBD2. With 7 bases clipped from V and 4 bases from J, the junction kept 8 bases outside the gene matches. The CDR3 sequence is 15 residues long. Germline-derived CDR1 and CDR2 are SGHRS and YFSETQ. The CDR3 sequence: CASFLETSGADTQYF. The CDR3 region has the DNA TGCGCCAGCTTCCTGGAGACTAGCGGGGCAGATACGCAGTATTTT.

The chain carries TRBV5-1 and TRBJ2-5; 8 positions match TRBD1. The CDR3 spans 14 residues. V shed 6 bases, J shed 5 bases, and the junction held 9 bases outside the gene matches. CDR1 and CDR2 from the germline V gene are SGHRS and YFSETQ. CDR3 sequence (DNA): TGCGCCAGCAATCCCCAGGGGGCGCGGGAGACCCAGTACTTC. Translating it yields CASNPQGARETQYF.

V is TRBV30 and J is TRBJ1-6; 7 positions match TRBD1. Germline CDR1 reads GTSNPN; CDR2 reads SVGIG (reference sequence). J was trimmed by 0 bases and V by 6 bases; bases with no gene match: 8. This CDR3 region has 16 residues. The CDR3 is CACFEGAVSYNSPLHF. As DNA, the CDR3 is TGTGCCTGCTTCGAGGGGGCCGTCTCCTATAATTCACCCCTCCACTTT. Supplemented by reference TRBV30 and TRBJ1-6, the full variable domain reads SQTIHQWPATLVQPVGSPLSLECTVEGTSNPNLYWYRQAAGRGLQLLFYSVGIGQISSEVPQNLSASRPQDRQFILSSKKLLLSDSGFYLCACFEGAVSYNSPLHFGNGTRLTVT.

The genes are TRBV6-5 and TRBJ2-5, with D hard to call. Trimming shortened V by 2 bases and J by 5 bases, and 9 bases separated the two germline ends. The CDR3 has 13 residues. Germline V gene data show CDR1 as MNHEY and CDR2 as SVGAGI. The CDR3 here is CASSYAGGETQYF. In DNA, the CDR3 is TGTGCCAGCAGTTACGCCGGTGGTGAGACCCAGTACTTC.

A word on this clone: Other DNA sequences in the sample encode the same CDR3. This sequence joins TRBV7-2 and TRBJ2-7; D may be TRBD2 (6 bases). This CDR3 has 14 amino acids. V lost 3 bases and J lost 0, with 9 bases in between. Germline V gives CDR1 SGHTA, CDR2 FQGNSA. The CDR3 DNA follows: TGTGCCAGCAGCTTGGGCGGGGACTCCTACGAGCAGTACTTC. Its translation: CASSLGGDSYEQYF.

V is TRBV10-3 and J is TRBJ2-7, with 12 bases identical to TRBD2. The CDR3 sequence is 15 residues long. With 7 bases clipped from V and 4 bases from J, the junction kept 8 bases outside the gene matches. Germline CDR1 is ENHRY and CDR2 is SYGVKD. The CDR3 reads CAITPSGRAPYEQYF. In nucleotides, the CDR3 is TGTGCCATCACCCCTAGCGGGAGGGCCCCTTACGAGCAGTACTTC.